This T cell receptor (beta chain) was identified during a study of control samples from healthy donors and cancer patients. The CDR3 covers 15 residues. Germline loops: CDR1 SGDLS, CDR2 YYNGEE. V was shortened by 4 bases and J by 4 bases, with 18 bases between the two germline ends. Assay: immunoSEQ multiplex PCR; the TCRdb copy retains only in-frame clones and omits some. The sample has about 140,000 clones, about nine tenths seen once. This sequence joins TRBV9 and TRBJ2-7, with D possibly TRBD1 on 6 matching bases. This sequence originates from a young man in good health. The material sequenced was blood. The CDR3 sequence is CASSPGGPGAYEQYF. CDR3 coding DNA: TGTGCCAGCAGCCCAGGCGGTCCAGGGGCATACGAGCAGTACTTC.